A single sample is the source of the 2 T cell receptor beta chains below, sequenced in a study of T cell responses to AZD1222 COVID-19 vaccine. Profiled with immunoSEQ multiplex PCR; TCRdb holds only in-frame clones, not every one. The sample gives roughly 65,000 clones, roughly 90% of which show up once; around 8% is in the top ten. This sample comprised peripheral blood, obtained on day 0 of AZD1222 vaccination. Receptor source: an adult in good health.

The chain is built from TRBV2 and TRBJ2-1; D perhaps matches TRBD2 (5 bases). Germline V gene data show CDR1 as SNHLY and CDR2 as FYNNEI. The CDR3 spans 17 residues. Trimming removed 6 bases at V and 4 bases at J, with 22 bases between. The CDR3 loop reads CASRSSGILKLYNEQFF. The CDR3 DNA sequence: TGTGCCAGCAGATCTTCCGGGATCCTTAAACTTTACAATGAGCAGTTCTTC.

To note about this clone: The DNA is left out, because the CDR3 cannot be placed on it with certainty; the CDR3 is given as TCRdb lists it. The chain links TRBV21-1 to TRBJ1-1. TRBV21-1 is termed a pseudogene. Counting both end residues, the CDR3 totals 17 amino acids. CDR3 sequence reads: CASSKFRCVGVGTEAFF.